These 17 T cell receptor beta chains came from one sample sequenced in a study of Ad26.COV2.S vaccination and SARS-CoV-2 variants. Treatment of the sample: around 19 received Ad26.COV2.S at low or high dose, single or two shots; 5 received placebo; per-sample allocation not given. Following the first vaccine or placebo injection, samples were taken on day 63. Sequencing was performed with immunoSEQ multiplex PCR; in TCRdb, only in-frame clones are kept and a portion is missing. The sample yields hundreds of thousands of clones, roughly 90% seen once. Sequences were derived from peripheral blood, sampled in a trial of Ad26.COV2.S vaccine versus placebo. The source is a person aged 18-65 years who received the Ad26.COV2.S COVID-19 vaccine or a placebo.

This chain uses TRBV12-3 or TRBV12-4 with TRBJ2-3, with 11 bases that match TRBD2. The CDR3 totals 13 residues. With 8 bases clipped from V and 6 bases from J, the junction kept 4 bases outside the gene matches. In nucleotides, the CDR3 is TGTGCCAGCCGACTAGCGGGATCGGATACGCAGTATTTT. Its translation: CASRLAGSDTQYF.

This clone was seen only once. The J gene is TRBJ1-2, the V gene TRBV13; 7 bases align to TRBD1. This CDR3 is 14 amino acids long. Per the germline V gene, CDR1 is PRHDT and CDR2 is FYEKMQ (reference sequence). V gave up 3 bases and J gave up 2 bases; unmatched junction bases: 3. This CDR3 reads CASSFGTDNYGYTF. The CDR3 nucleotides are TGTGCCAGCAGCTTTGGGACAGACAACTATGGCTACACCTTC.

CDR3 in amino acids: CASSNGQGVFYEQYF. The CDR3 region has the DNA TGTGCCAGCAGCAACGGACAGGGGGTGTTTTACGAGCAGTACTTC. This chain uses TRBV7-2 with TRBJ2-7; 10 bases map to TRBD1. This CDR3 comprises 15 residues. In germline, CDR1 is SGHTA, CDR2 FQGNSA. With V trimmed by 5 bases and J by 4 bases, 8 bases remained unmatched.

The V call is TRBV2, the J call TRBJ1-2; perhaps TRBD1 as D (5 bases). Trimming left V 6 bases short and J 1 base short, with 18 bases between. The CDR3 is 16 residues long. Germline lookup yields CDR1 SNHLY and CDR2 FYNNEI. The CDR3, as DNA: TGTGCCAGCAGAGCACCGGGACTCATCGGTAACTATGGCTACACCTTC. It yields the protein CASRAPGLIGNYGYTF. The whole variable domain, remainder taken from reference TRBV2 and TRBJ1-2, is EPEVTQTPSHQVTQMGQEVILRCVPISNHLYFYWYRQILGQKVEFLVSFYNNEISEKSEIFDDQFSVERPDGSNFTLKIRSTKLEDSAMYFCASRAPGLIGNYGYTFGSGTRLTVV.

V is TRBV6-5 and J is TRBJ2-5; no firm D call. Germline V gene data show CDR1 as MNHEY and CDR2 as SVGAGI. V was clipped by 0 bases and J by 2 bases, with 7 bases between them. The CDR3 contains 14 residues. In nucleotides, the CDR3 is TGTGCCAGCAGTTACTCCTCCCCGCAAGAGACCCAGTACTTC. Protein sequence: CASSYSSPQETQYF.

V and J are TRBV5-4 and TRBJ1-4, with D tentatively TRBD1 (6 bases). Trimming shortened V by 4 bases and J by 8 bases, and 21 bases separated the two germline ends. CDR1 and CDR2 (germline): SGHNT, YYREEE (reference sequence). The CDR3 runs to 16 residues. The CDR3 bases are TGTGCCAGCAGCGCAAACACAGGGACCCGAGGGGAAAAACTGTTTTTT. It specifies CASSANTGTRGEKLFF. The whole variable domain, remainder taken from reference TRBV5-4 and TRBJ1-4, is ETGVTQSPTHLIKTRGQQVTLRCSSQSGHNTVSWYQQALGQGPQFIFQYYREEENGRGNFPPRFSGLQFPNYSSELNVNALELDDSALYLCASSANTGTRGEKLFFGSGTQLSVL.

The gene calls are TRBV3-1 (or the pseudogene TRBV3-2) and TRBJ1-3; D ambiguous. Trimming took off 4 bases at V and 7 bases at J, with 8 bases between the two ends. Germline V lookup: CDR1 LGHDT, CDR2 YNNKEL (reference sequence). The CDR3 is 12 amino acids. In nucleotides, the CDR3 is TGTGCCAGCAGCCCCGCGGGGAACACCATATATTTT. Its translation is CASSPAGNTIYF.

The rearrangement uses TRBV7-3 and TRBJ2-5, with 9 bases lining up with TRBD2. The V gene's germline CDR1 is SGHTA and CDR2 FQGTGA. V lost 5 bases and J lost 7; bases outside the gene matches: 8. The CDR3 is 14 amino acids. The DNA for the CDR3 is TGTGCCAGCAGCCATGATGGGACTAGCACGACCCAGTACTTC. As protein: CASSHDGTSTTQYF.

This clone was detected only once. This chain links TRBV19 with TRBJ2-1; the match to TRBD2 covers 9 bases. CDR3 length: 14 amino acids. From germline, CDR1 is LNHDA and CDR2 SQIVND (reference sequence). V was clipped by 3 bases and J by 12 bases; unmatched bases: 9. CDR3: CASSMGASGMGQFF. As DNA, the CDR3 is TGTGCCAGTAGTATGGGAGCTAGCGGGATGGGGCAGTTCTTC.

This rearrangement joins TRBV6-1 to TRBJ2-7; D is unresolved. With 0 bases removed from V and 3 bases from J, the gap between germline ends came to 6 bases. Germline V gene sequence: CDR1 MNHNS, CDR2 SASEGT. This CDR3 contains 13 residues. This CDR3 is CASSEAGFYEQYF. The CDR3 DNA follows: TGTGCCAGCAGTGAAGCTGGTTTCTACGAGCAGTACTTC.

The chain joins TRBV4-2 to TRBJ2-2; D possibly corresponds to TRBD1 (6 bases). This CDR3 region has 18 residues. Germline CDR1 and CDR2: LGHNA and YNFKEQ. V was shortened by 0 bases and J by 4 bases, with 18 bases between the two germline ends. CDR3 protein: CASSQEAPHGGGTGELFF. CDR3 nucleotides: TGTGCCAGCAGCCAAGAGGCCCCCCATGGGGGCGGCACCGGGGAGCTGTTTTTT.

The chain has TRBV5-4 and TRBJ1-5; TRBD1 matches at 7 bases. Looked up from germline, CDR1 is SGHNT and CDR2 is YYREEE (reference sequence). This CDR3 region has 14 residues. After removal of 0 bases from V and 6 bases from J, the junction contained 3 bases not matched to a gene. The CDR3 DNA is TGTGCCAGCAGCTTGGACAGGGACAGTCAGCCCCAGCATTTT. Its protein is CASSLDRDSQPQHF.

This clone has just a few counts. This same CDR3 is encoded by further DNA sequences in the sample. This chain connects TRBV30 to TRBJ1-5; D remains ambiguous. Trimming left V 3 bases short and J 4 bases short, with 10 bases between. The CDR3 is 13 residues long. Germline CDR1 GTSNPN, CDR2 SVGIG (reference sequence). In DNA, the CDR3 is TGTGCCTGGAGCTTGCGGGGAAATCAGCCCCAGCATTTT. Translated: CAWSLRGNQPQHF.

Concerning this clone: Other DNA sequences of this sample code for an identical CDR3. This chain uses TRBV6-2 or TRBV6-3 with TRBJ1-5; D is possibly TRBD1 (5 bases). Germline-derived CDR1 and CDR2 are MNHEY and SVGEGT. This CDR3 is built from 12 residues. The V and J ends lost 4 bases and 6 bases respectively, with 7 bases between them. This CDR3 reads CASSFQGQPQHF. The CDR3 coding sequence is TGTGCCAGCAGTTTTCAGGGTCAGCCCCAGCATTTT.

This rearrangement joins TRBV5-6 to TRBJ1-2; 7 bases are a match to TRBD1. This CDR3 has 13 residues. CDR1 is SGHDT and CDR2 is YYEEEE in the germline V gene. V dropped 1 base and J dropped 6; count of bases not matched to a gene: 3. The CDR3 nucleotides are TGTGCCAGCAGCTTGAGGGGGCAAGATGGCTACACCTTC. Protein sequence: CASSLRGQDGYTF.

This chain links TRBV10-3 with TRBJ2-5; a weak D match, TRBD1 (6 bases). This CDR3 is 15 amino acids long. V was shortened by 2 bases and J by 2 bases, with 12 bases between the two germline ends. CDR1 and CDR2 from the germline V gene are ENHRY and SYGVKD. The CDR3 is CAISELLDRQETQYF. The CDR3 DNA reads TGTGCCATCAGTGAGCTATTAGACAGGCAAGAGACCCAGTACTTC.

The chain combines TRBV27 with TRBJ2-4, with 7 bases fitting TRBD1. CDR1 is MNHEY and CDR2 is SMNVEV in the germline V gene (reference sequence). CDR3 length equals 15 residues. Trimming removed 6 bases from V and 0 bases from J; junction bases left unmatched: 5. The CDR3 protein is CASRSGQLAKNIQYF. The CDR3 nucleotides read TGTGCCAGCAGGTCGGGACAGCTAGCCAAAAACATTCAGTACTTC.